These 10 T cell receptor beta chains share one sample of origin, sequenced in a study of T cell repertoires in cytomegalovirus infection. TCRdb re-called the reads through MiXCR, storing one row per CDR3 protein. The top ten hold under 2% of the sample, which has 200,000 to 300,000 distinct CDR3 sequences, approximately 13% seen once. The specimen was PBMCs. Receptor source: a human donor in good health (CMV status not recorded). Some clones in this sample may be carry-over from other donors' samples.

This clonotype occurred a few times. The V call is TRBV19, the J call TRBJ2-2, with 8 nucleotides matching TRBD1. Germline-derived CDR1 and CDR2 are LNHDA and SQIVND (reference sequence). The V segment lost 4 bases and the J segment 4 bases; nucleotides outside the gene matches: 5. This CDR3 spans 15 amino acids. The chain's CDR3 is CASSKTGAGTGELFF. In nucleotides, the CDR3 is TGTGCCAGTAGTAAGACAGGGGCGGGCACCGGGGAGCTGTTTTTT.

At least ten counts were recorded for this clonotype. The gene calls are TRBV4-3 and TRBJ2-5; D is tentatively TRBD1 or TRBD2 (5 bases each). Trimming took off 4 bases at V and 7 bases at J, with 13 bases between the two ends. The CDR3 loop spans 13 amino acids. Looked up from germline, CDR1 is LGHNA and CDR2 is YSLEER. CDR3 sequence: CASSRDRKRTQYF. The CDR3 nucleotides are TGCGCCAGCAGCCGGGACCGCAAAAGGACCCAGTACTTC.

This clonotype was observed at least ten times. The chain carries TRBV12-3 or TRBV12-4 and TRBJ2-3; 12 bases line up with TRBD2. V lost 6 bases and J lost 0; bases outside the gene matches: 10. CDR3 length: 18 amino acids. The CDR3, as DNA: TGTGCCAGCAGCCTCACTAGCGGGGGGAGATCTAGCACAGATACGCAGTATTTT. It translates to CASSLTSGGRSSTDTQYF.

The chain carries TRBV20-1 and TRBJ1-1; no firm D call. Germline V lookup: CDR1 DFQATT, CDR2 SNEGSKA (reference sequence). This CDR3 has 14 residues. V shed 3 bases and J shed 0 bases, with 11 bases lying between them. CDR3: CSARLGQMNTEAFF. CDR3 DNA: TGCAGTGCTAGGTTAGGTCAGATGAACACTGAAGCTTTCTTT.

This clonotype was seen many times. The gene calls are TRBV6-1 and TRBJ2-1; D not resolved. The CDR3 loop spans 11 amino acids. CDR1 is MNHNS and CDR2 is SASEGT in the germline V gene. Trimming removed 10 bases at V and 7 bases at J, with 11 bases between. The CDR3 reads CATQVRNEQFF. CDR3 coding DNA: TGTGCCACGCAGGTACGGAATGAGCAGTTCTTC.

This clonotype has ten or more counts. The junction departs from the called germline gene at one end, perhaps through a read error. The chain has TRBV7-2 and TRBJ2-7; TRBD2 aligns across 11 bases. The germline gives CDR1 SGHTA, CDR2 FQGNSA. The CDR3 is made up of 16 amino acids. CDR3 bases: TGTGCCAGCAGCTCTACTAGCGGGAGACCCTCCCACGAGCAGTACTTC. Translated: CASSSTSGRPSHEQYF.

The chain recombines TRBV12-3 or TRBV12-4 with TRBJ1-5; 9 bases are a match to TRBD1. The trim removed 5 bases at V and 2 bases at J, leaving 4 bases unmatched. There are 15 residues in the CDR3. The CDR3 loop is CASSPTGGGNQPQHF. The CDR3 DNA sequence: TGTGCCAGCAGTCCGACAGGGGGAGGCAATCAGCCCCAGCATTTT.

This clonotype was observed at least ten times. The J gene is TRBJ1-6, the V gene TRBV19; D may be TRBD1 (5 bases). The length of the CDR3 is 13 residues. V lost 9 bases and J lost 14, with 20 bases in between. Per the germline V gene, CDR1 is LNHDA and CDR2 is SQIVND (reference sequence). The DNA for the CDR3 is TGTGCCAGCCGGGACGCCGATCCTGTAGCCCTCCACTTT. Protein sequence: CASRDADPVALHF.

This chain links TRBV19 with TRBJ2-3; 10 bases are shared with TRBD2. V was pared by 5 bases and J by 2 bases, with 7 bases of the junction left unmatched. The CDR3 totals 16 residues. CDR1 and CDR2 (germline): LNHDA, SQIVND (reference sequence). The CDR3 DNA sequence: TGTGCCAGTAGTCCCAGGACTAGCGGACTCACAGATACGCAGTATTTT. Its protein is CASSPRTSGLTDTQYF.

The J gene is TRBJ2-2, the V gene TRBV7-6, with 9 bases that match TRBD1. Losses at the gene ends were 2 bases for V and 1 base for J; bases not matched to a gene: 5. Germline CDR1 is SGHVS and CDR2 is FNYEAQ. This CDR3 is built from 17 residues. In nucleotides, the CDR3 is TGTGCCAGCAGCTTACTGCCGGGACAGGGGAACACCGGGGAGCTGTTTTTT. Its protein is CASSLLPGQGNTGELFF.